A single sample is the source of the 32 T cell receptor beta chains below, sequenced in a study of T-cell reconstitution after alpha-beta-depleted transplantation in children. Unique molecular identifiers were incorporated when the TCRbeta library was constructed. TCRdb re-called the PCR reads with MiXCR, one entry per CDR3 protein. The table has nearly 350,000 distinct CDR3 sequences, 15% to 20% seen once. The source was PBMCs, mostly from graft donor cells, collected 360 days after TCRalphabeta/CD19-depleted stem cell transplant. The receptors originated from a male patient between 2 and 10 years old who had a stem cell transplant for acute lymphoblastic leukemia, so the T cells may come from the graft donor.

This clonotype was counted a few times. CDR3 nucleotide sequence: TGTGCCAGCTCACTACAGGACGGCCCCTACGAGCAGTACTTC. This translates into CASSLQDGPYEQYF. V usage is TRBV18 and J usage is TRBJ2-7; D possibly corresponds to TRBD1 (5 bases). Looked up from germline, CDR1 is KGHSH and CDR2 is LQKENI. The CDR3 consists of 14 residues. Trimming took 4 bases from V and 2 from J, leaving 12 bases between them.

This chain uses TRBV7-3 with TRBJ1-1; D is possibly TRBD1 (5 bases). This CDR3 spans 13 amino acids. CDR1 SGHTA and CDR2 FQGTGA come from the germline V gene. Trimming removed 5 bases at V and 1 base at J, with 8 bases between. In DNA, the CDR3 is TGTGCCAGCAGCATCGGACAGAACACTGAAGCTTTCTTT. It is translated as CASSIGQNTEAFF.

This rearrangement joins TRBV18 to TRBJ1-4, with D maybe TRBD1 (5 bases). V was cut by 3 bases and J by 4 bases, with 18 bases left in between. The CDR3 runs 17 residues. Germline CDR1 and CDR2: KGHSH and LQKENI. DNA of the CDR3: TGTGCCAGCTCACCGAGGGGAGGTCAGGCTATTAATGAAAAACTGTTTTTT. Protein: CASSPRGGQAINEKLFF.

This clonotype was picked up a small number of times. The chain links TRBV29-1 to TRBJ2-3; 9 bases are shared with TRBD1. Looked up from germline, CDR1 is SQVTM and CDR2 is ANQGSEA. The CDR3 spans 16 residues. The J segment lost 2 bases and the V segment lost 1 base, leaving 7 bases of the junction unmatched. Here the CDR3 reads CSVEVDRGTFTDTQYF. The CDR3 coding sequence is TGCAGCGTTGAAGTGGACAGGGGAACCTTCACAGATACGCAGTATTTT.

The sample holds a few counts of this clonotype. The chain recombines TRBV10-3 with TRBJ2-7; TRBD2 matches at 7 bases. This CDR3 has 15 residues. V lost 0 bases, J lost 5 bases, and 7 bases stayed unmatched. Germline V gene lookup returns CDR1 ENHRY and CDR2 SYGVKD. The CDR3 loop reads CAISESRGGQDEQYF. DNA for the CDR3: TGTGCCATCAGTGAGTCTAGGGGAGGGCAGGACGAGCAGTACTTC.

There are a few counts of this clonotype. This sequence joins TRBV19 and TRBJ2-7, with TRBD2 identical over 8 bases. Unmatched junction bases numbered 14, after V lost 5 bases and J lost 5 bases. Germline V lookup: CDR1 LNHDA, CDR2 SQIVND (reference sequence). The CDR3 loop spans 16 amino acids. The CDR3 loop reads CASSPGIGAGADEQYF. CDR3 sequence (DNA): TGTGCCAGTAGTCCCGGGATCGGAGCGGGAGCGGACGAGCAGTACTTC.

This clonotype was found a few times. The chain joins TRBV4-2 to TRBJ2-5, with D uncertain. Trimming removed 0 bases at V and 5 bases at J, with 13 bases between. The CDR3 is 15 residues long. Germline CDR1 is LGHNA and CDR2 is YNFKEQ. DNA for the CDR3: TGTGCCAGCAGCCAAGATTTAGGTAGCAGCGAGACCCAGTACTTC. Encoded protein: CASSQDLGSSETQYF.

The V gene is TRBV6-1, the J gene TRBJ2-5; 9 nucleotides line up with TRBD2. V shed 5 bases and J 4 bases; nucleotides not matched to a gene: 20. This CDR3 has 19 residues. Germline V gene sequence: CDR1 MNHNS, CDR2 SASEGT. The CDR3, as DNA: TGTGCCAGCAGTCCCCATCGAGCGATCATGGCGGGAGGGCGAGAGACCCAGTACTTC. It translates to CASSPHRAIMAGGRETQYF.

This clonotype was seen a few times. This rearrangement joins TRBV9 to TRBJ2-4; TRBD2 is a possible D gene (5 bases). Germline CDR1 SGDLS, CDR2 YYNGEE. The CDR3 is made up of 15 amino acids. V lost 0 bases and J 5 bases, leaving 12 bases between the germline ends. The CDR3 region is CASSVGSGPQNIQYF. DNA of the CDR3: TGTGCCAGCAGCGTAGGCAGCGGCCCCCAAAACATTCAGTACTTC.

This chain links TRBV6-5 with TRBJ2-3, with 7 bases aligning to TRBD1. This CDR3 has 16 amino acids. Trimming removed 2 bases from V and 1 base from J; junction bases left unmatched: 6. CDR1 and CDR2 from the germline V gene are MNHEY and SVGAGI. The CDR3 region has the DNA TGTGCCAGCAGTTACCCGAAGGGGGCTGGCACAGATACGCAGTATTTT. It encodes CASSYPKGAGTDTQYF.

This chain uses TRBV6-1 with TRBJ1-6, with a tentative D call TRBD1 (6 bases). Between the trimmed V and J ends, which lost 2 bases and 7 bases, there was a span of 12 bases. This CDR3 has 15 residues. Germline CDR1 and CDR2: MNHNS and SASEGT. CDR3 sequence (DNA): TGTGCCAGCAGTGAAAGCGGGACAATAAATTCACCCCTCCACTTT. The encoded protein is CASSESGTINSPLHF.

This clonotype was counted a few times. The rearrangement uses TRBV20-1 and TRBJ2-3; either TRBD1 or TRBD2 may supply D (6 bases each). CDR3 size: 14 residues. Germline lookup yields CDR1 DFQATT and CDR2 SNEGSKA (reference sequence). Trimming left V 1 base short and J 8 bases short, with 16 bases between. CDR3: CSARVTRPGATQYF. CDR3 sequence (DNA): TGCAGTGCTAGAGTGACTAGGCCAGGGGCTACGCAGTATTTT.

The chain is built from TRBV19 and TRBJ2-7, with a weak D call TRBD1 (5 bases). V lost 3 bases and J 3 bases, leaving 9 bases between the germline ends. Germline CDR1 is LNHDA and CDR2 is SQIVND (reference sequence). This CDR3 comprises 13 residues. CDR3: CASSIGDSYEQYF. DNA of the CDR3: TGTGCCAGTAGTATTGGTGACAGCTACGAGCAGTACTTC.

The chain employs TRBV20-1 and TRBJ2-6; D unresolved. The V end lost 3 bases, the J end lost 6 bases, and 15 bases lay between the germline ends. Germline CDR1 reads DFQATT; CDR2 reads SNEGSKA (reference sequence). CDR3 length equals 15 residues. This CDR3 reads CSARVEPGQANVLTF. CDR3 bases: TGCAGTGCTAGGGTGGAACCGGGTCAGGCCAACGTCCTGACTTTC.

This clonotype was counted only a few times. CDR3 in DNA: TGTGCCACCAGTGATTCGAGGCCTAGCGGGAGAGGGACAGATACGCAGTATTTT. It codes for CATSDSRPSGRGTDTQYF. The chain has TRBV24-1 and TRBJ2-3; 10 bases are a match to TRBD2. J gave up 3 bases and V 2 bases, and 10 bases lay outside the gene matches. The germline gives CDR1 KGHDR, CDR2 SFDVKD. The CDR3 consists of 18 residues.

CDR3 residues: CASRGPSYNEQFF. The CDR3 nucleotides read TGTGCCAGCAGGGGACCCTCCTACAATGAGCAGTTCTTC. The genes are TRBV12-3 or TRBV12-4 and TRBJ2-1; D is tentatively TRBD1 or TRBD2 (5 bases each). Trimming cost V 6 bases and J 0 bases, with 6 bases left between them. The CDR3 is made up of 13 amino acids.

The chain uses TRBV11-2 and TRBJ2-3, with 9 bases fitting TRBD1. Germline V gene data show CDR1 as SGHAT and CDR2 as FQNNGV. The CDR3 runs to 15 residues. Trimming at V came to 5 bases and at J to 4 bases, leaving 7 bases not matched to a gene. The CDR3 DNA sequence: TGTGCCAGCAGCCCCCAGGGACAGGGTGCAGATACGCAGTATTTT. This codes for CASSPQGQGADTQYF.

This clonotype has only a few counts. The V and J genes are TRBV28 and TRBJ2-5, with D tentatively TRBD1 (5 bases). The CDR3 totals 14 residues. The V end lost 5 bases, the J end lost 6 bases, and 16 bases lay between the germline ends. Germline assignment: CDR1 MDHEN and CDR2 SYDVKM. Here the CDR3 reads CASSRLDSFQTQYF. The CDR3 DNA sequence: TGTGCCAGCAGTCGCCTTGACAGTTTCCAGACCCAGTACTTC.

CDR3 region: CASSLRLDEQYF. DNA for the CDR3: TGCGCCAGCAGCTTGAGGTTGGACGAGCAGTACTTC. The chain joins TRBV5-1 to TRBJ2-7; D gene uncertain. CDR3 size: 12 residues. Per the germline V gene, CDR1 is SGHRS and CDR2 is YFSETQ. V lost 1 base and J 5 bases, leaving 7 bases between the germline ends.

This rearrangement joins TRBV20-1 to TRBJ2-1; 9 positions match TRBD2. CDR3 size: 16 residues. The germline gives CDR1 DFQATT, CDR2 SNEGSKA (reference sequence). V shed 5 bases, J shed 7 bases, and the junction held 15 bases outside the gene matches. The CDR3 loop is CSAPTPLGGRDNEQFF. The CDR3 region has the DNA TGCAGTGCTCCGACTCCCCTGGGCGGGAGGGATAATGAGCAGTTCTTC.

This clonotype was seen only a few times. The J gene is TRBJ2-3, the V gene TRBV13; 9 nucleotides align to TRBD2. Looked up from germline, CDR1 is PRHDT and CDR2 is FYEKMQ (reference sequence). CDR3 length: 17 amino acids. The ends lost 2 bases at V and 0 bases at J; junction bases unmatched: 6. CDR3 sequence: CASSLFRLAESTDTQYF. The CDR3 bases are TGTGCCAGCAGCTTATTCCGACTAGCGGAAAGCACAGATACGCAGTATTTT.

The chain recombines TRBV28 with TRBJ2-3; D possibly corresponds to TRBD1 (5 bases). Trimming took 3 bases from V and 3 from J, leaving 10 bases between them. This CDR3 contains 14 residues. The germline CDR1 and CDR2 sequences are MDHEN and SYDVKM. DNA of the CDR3: TGTGCCAGCAGTTTGGTAGGGGTAACAGATACGCAGTATTTT. Translation: CASSLVGVTDTQYF. Variable domain in full (rest from reference TRBV28 and TRBJ2-3): DVKVTQSSRYLVKRTGEKVFLECVQDMDHENMFWYRQDPGLGLRLIYFSYDVKMKEKGDIPEGYSVSREKKERFSLILESASTNQTSMYLCASSLVGVTDTQYFGPGTRLTVL.

This clonotype was counted between two and nine times. This chain links TRBV20-1 with TRBJ2-1; TRBD1 is a possible D gene (6 bases). The CDR3 length is 15 residues. CDR1 and CDR2 from the germline V gene are DFQATT and SNEGSKA (reference sequence). Deletions cut 7 bases from V and 0 bases from J, with 16 bases between. CDR3 in amino acids: CSGAGARTSYNEQFF. The CDR3 nucleotides are TGCAGTGGGGCAGGGGCCCGAACCTCCTACAATGAGCAGTTCTTC.

This clonotype has just a few counts. V and J are TRBV11-1 and TRBJ2-1, with 12 bases fitting TRBD2. The CDR3 loop spans 14 amino acids. CDR1 and CDR2 from the germline V gene are SGHAT and FQDESV (reference sequence). The J segment lost 10 bases and the V segment lost 5 bases, leaving 6 bases of the junction unmatched. CDR3 protein: CASSDPSGGGEQFF. The DNA for the CDR3 is TGTGCCAGCAGCGACCCTAGCGGGGGGGGGGAGCAGTTCTTC. The whole variable domain, remainder taken from reference TRBV11-1 and TRBJ2-1, is EAEVAQSPRYKITEKSQAVAFWCDPISGHATLYWYRQILGQGPELLVQFQDESVVDDSQLPKDRFSAERLKGVDSTLKIQPAELGDSAMYLCASSDPSGGGEQFFGPGTRLTVL.

The V gene is TRBV4-3, the J gene TRBJ1-2; D ambiguous. The CDR3 contains 12 residues. Trimming pared 3 bases from V and 4 bases from J, leaving 6 bases between. From germline, CDR1 is LGHNA and CDR2 YSLEER. CDR3 sequence (DNA): TGCGCCAGCAGCCATAGGGCCTATGGCTACACCTTC. Amino acid sequence: CASSHRAYGYTF.

The V gene is TRBV15, the J gene TRBJ2-1; D may be TRBD2 (6 bases). The CDR3 spans 15 residues. Germline assignment: CDR1 LNHNV and CDR2 YYDKDF (reference sequence). Deletions cut 1 base from V and 4 bases from J, with 11 bases between. For the CDR3, the DNA is TGTGCCACCAGCAGAGCGGGCGGGGCATACAATGAGCAGTTCTTC. It specifies CATSRAGGAYNEQFF. The full variable domain, rest sourced from reference TRBV15 and TRBJ2-1, is DAMVIQNPRYQVTQFGKPVTLSCSQTLNHNVMYWYQQKSSQAPKLLFHYYDKDFNNEADTPDNFQSRRPNTSFCFLDIRSPGLGDTAMYLCATSRAGGAYNEQFFGPGTRLTVL.

The chain couples TRBV5-1 to TRBJ2-7; the match to TRBD2 covers 11 bases. The CDR3 has 15 amino acids. V dropped 0 bases and J dropped 5; count of bases not matched to a gene: 4. From germline, CDR1 is SGHRS and CDR2 YFSETQ. The CDR3 nucleotides read TGCGCCAGCAGCTTGGTTTTAGCGGGAGGGAACGAGCAGTACTTC. This codes for CASSLVLAGGNEQYF.

This clonotype occurred a few times. This chain joins TRBV18 and TRBJ2-2; the D is unclear. The CDR3 is 12 amino acids. The germline CDR1 and CDR2 sequences are KGHSH and LQKENI. V lost 6 bases and J lost 6, with 8 bases in between. CDR3 region: CASSPDSGELFF. CDR3 bases: TGTGCCAGCTCTCCTGATTCCGGGGAGCTGTTTTTT.

J is TRBJ2-2 and V is TRBV6-1; D is possibly TRBD1 or TRBD2 (5 bases each). With 6 bases removed from V and 4 bases from J, the gap between germline ends came to 24 bases. The length of the CDR3 is 18 residues. Germline loops: CDR1 MNHNS, CDR2 SASEGT. CDR3 sequence reads: CASSHPLGTGLTTGELFF. Here the CDR3 DNA reads TGTGCCAGCAGCCACCCCCTGGGGACGGGCCTGACCACCGGGGAGCTGTTTTTT.

This clonotype was seen more than once but under ten times. This chain uses TRBV4-3 with TRBJ2-7; D may be TRBD2 (5 bases). This CDR3 is 16 amino acids long. The germline gives CDR1 LGHNA, CDR2 YSLEER. V was trimmed by 0 bases and J by 1 base, leaving 13 bases between them. CDR3 bases: TGCGCCAGCAGCCAAGATCGACTACACGTATCCTACGAGCAGTACTTC. Its protein is CASSQDRLHVSYEQYF.

The CDR3 reads CASSQETSGRRYNEQFF. The DNA for the CDR3 is TGCGCCAGCAGCCAAGAGACTAGCGGGAGACGTTACAATGAGCAGTTCTTC. This sequence joins TRBV4-3 and TRBJ2-1, with 12 bases lining up with TRBD2. CDR1 is LGHNA and CDR2 is YSLEER in the germline V gene. Trimming at V came to 0 bases and at J to 4 bases, leaving 4 bases not matched to a gene. This CDR3 is built from 17 residues.

The table lists this clonotype with many counts. The chain couples TRBV20-1 to TRBJ2-1, with D unresolved. CDR1 is DFQATT and CDR2 is SNEGSKA in the germline V gene (reference sequence). This CDR3 spans 11 amino acids. V lost 5 bases and J 5 bases, leaving 7 bases between the germline ends. As DNA, the CDR3 is TGCAGTGCTTGGCGGAACAATGAGCAGTTCTTC. Amino acids: CSAWRNNEQFF.